These 10 T cell receptor beta chains were all obtained from the same sample, sequenced in a study of cytomegalovirus exposure and HLA in healthy donors. The table came from immunoSEQ multiplex PCR; TCRdb's copy has only in-frame clones and leaves some out. The profile shows about 330,000 clones, around 86% of them singletons. Sequencing was performed on PBMCs. Receptors were obtained from a young woman in good health and CMV-seronegative.

The chain links TRBV28 to TRBJ2-7, with 9 bases fitting TRBD2. The germline V gene has CDR1 MDHEN and CDR2 SYDVKM. Trimming at V came to 6 bases and at J to 3 bases, leaving 15 bases not matched to a gene. This CDR3 is 17 amino acids long. CDR3: CASSPAGGSSGIYEQYF. The CDR3, as DNA: TGTGCCAGCAGCCCGGCGGGGGGGTCTAGCGGGATCTACGAGCAGTACTTC.

This clone was seen a handful of times. The genes are TRBV25-1 and TRBJ1-5; D remains ambiguous. Looked up from germline, CDR1 is MGHDK and CDR2 is SYGVNS. V was trimmed by 4 bases and J by 4 bases, leaving 5 bases between them. The CDR3 has 12 amino acids. CDR3 sequence: CASSGENQPQHF. The CDR3 bases are TGTGCCAGCAGTGGCGAGAATCAGCCCCAGCATTTT.

The CDR3 is CSVGVAGGSTDTQYF. The CDR3 DNA reads as TGCAGCGTTGGCGTAGCGGGAGGGAGCACAGATACGCAGTATTTT. This chain joins TRBV29-1 and TRBJ2-3, with 11 bases matching TRBD2. CDR1 and CDR2 from the germline V gene are SQVTM and ANQGSEA. The CDR3 runs 15 residues. With V trimmed by 4 bases and J by 0 bases, 3 bases remained unmatched.

The V and J genes are TRBV5-1 and TRBJ2-7; TRBD2 aligns across 9 bases. Unmatched junction bases numbered 7, after V lost 0 bases and J lost 0 bases. The CDR3 consists of 17 residues. CDR1 SGHRS and CDR2 YFSETQ come from the germline V gene. As DNA, the CDR3 is TGCGCCAGCAGCTTGGGATCTAGCGGGACCAGCTCCTACGAGCAGTACTTC. Its translation: CASSLGSSGTSSYEQYF.

The chain carries TRBV5-1 and TRBJ2-3, with TRBD2 matching 12 bases. Germline CDR1 reads SGHRS; CDR2 reads YFSETQ. Trimming cost V 5 bases and J 1 base; bases outside gene matches: 5. The length of the CDR3 is 16 residues. The CDR3 coding sequence is TGCGCCAGCAGGCTAGCGGGAGGGCCTGGCACAGATACGCAGTATTTT. Translating it yields CASRLAGGPGTDTQYF.

The V gene is TRBV5-1, the J gene TRBJ2-1, with 7 bases lining up with TRBD2. The V gene's germline CDR1 is SGHRS and CDR2 YFSETQ. This CDR3 has 17 amino acids. Germline trimming cut 2 bases from V and 0 bases from J; bases unmatched to any gene: 8. The CDR3 DNA sequence: TGCGCCAGCAGCTTCCTAACTAGCGACTTCTCCTACAATGAGCAGTTCTTC. Translated: CASSFLTSDFSYNEQFF.

The V call is TRBV9, the J call TRBJ2-3; no definite D call. The CDR3 length is 15 residues. The V gene lost 0 bases and the J gene lost 5 bases, with 13 bases spanning the gap. CDR1 is SGDLS and CDR2 is YYNGEE in the germline V gene. CDR3 residues: CASSVDPAVGDTQYF. CDR3 DNA sequence: TGTGCCAGCAGCGTAGACCCGGCGGTTGGAGATACGCAGTATTTT.

Only a few counts were recorded for this clone. Other DNA sequences in this sample translate to the same CDR3. This sequence joins TRBV7-6 and TRBJ2-1; 11 bases line up with TRBD1. The CDR3 runs 15 residues. After removal of 3 bases from V and 7 bases from J, the junction contained 5 bases not matched to a gene. Germline-derived CDR1 and CDR2 are SGHVS and FNYEAQ. The CDR3 DNA reads TGTGCCAGCAGCTTGGGACAGGGGGATTATAATGAGCAGTTCTTC. It yields the protein CASSLGQGDYNEQFF.

This chain uses TRBV7-9 with TRBJ2-7; the D gene is possibly TRBD1 (5 bases). Trimming took 2 bases from V and 7 from J, leaving 15 bases between them. Germline V gene lookup returns CDR1 SEHNR and CDR2 FQNEAQ (reference sequence). The CDR3 consists of 14 residues. The CDR3 loop reads CASSLTVHQGEQYF. Here the CDR3 DNA reads TGTGCCAGCAGCTTAACGGTCCACCAGGGAGAGCAGTACTTC.

This chain's CDR3 is CASSQAWRVGYEQYF. For the CDR3, the DNA is TGCGCCAGCAGCCAAGCTTGGCGGGTAGGGTACGAGCAGTACTTC. The chain couples TRBV4-3 to TRBJ2-7, with a tentative D call TRBD2 (5 bases). V lost 1 base to trimming and J lost 4 bases, with 14 bases between them. Looked up from germline, CDR1 is LGHNA and CDR2 is YSLEER. CDR3 length equals 15 residues.